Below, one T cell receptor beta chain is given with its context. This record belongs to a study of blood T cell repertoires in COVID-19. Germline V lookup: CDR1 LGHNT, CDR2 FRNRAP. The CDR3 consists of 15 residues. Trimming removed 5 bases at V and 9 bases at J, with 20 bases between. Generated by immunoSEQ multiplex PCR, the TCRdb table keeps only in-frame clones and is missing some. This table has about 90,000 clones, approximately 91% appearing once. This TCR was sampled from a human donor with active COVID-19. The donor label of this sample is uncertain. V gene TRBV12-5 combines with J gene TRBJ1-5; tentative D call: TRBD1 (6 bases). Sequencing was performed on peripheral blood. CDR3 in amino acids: CASGPDSQGIWPQHF. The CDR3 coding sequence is TGTGCTAGTGGTCCTGACTCACAGGGTATTTGGCCCCAGCATTTT.